The clone carrying this T cell receptor (beta chain) is a singleton in its sample. Its antigen is undetermined. A junction boundary mismatches the germline segment, possibly from a read error. TCRdb reprocessed the reads via MiXCR and lists one record per CDR3 protein. The data contain approximately 1,000,000 distinct CDR3 sequences, around 32% of them singletons. The data are from a study of T cell repertoires in cytomegalovirus infection. About the research overall: Recently described HLA-C-restricted plus well-studied HLA-B-restricted CMV epitopes were used. Carrying CMV and the relevant HLA type showed in public TCR beta signatures. The study's findings and limits: Carriage of CMV together with the relevant HLA was identifiable through cumulative public TCR beta family frequency. CMV-specific HLA-C-restricted TCR beta clonotypes dominated the ex vivo response.

Germline lookup yields CDR1 MNHEY and CDR2 SVGEGT. The CDR3 is 16 amino acids. This chain connects TRBV6-2 or TRBV6-3 to TRBJ2-3; 8 bases line up with TRBD2. Sequenced material: cultured CD8+ T cells from PBMCs, taken from culture after CMV antigen stimulation. This TCR came from a human donor in good health (CMV status not recorded). Some clones in this sample may be carry-over from other donors' samples. The chain's CDR3 is CANSYQVAGFTDTQYF. CDR3 nucleotides: TGTGCCAACAGTTACCAGGTAGCGGGGTTTACAGATACGCAGTATTTT.